The entry below gives a single T cell receptor (beta chain) sequence along with its context. The antigen is not known. The sample originates from a study of cytomegalovirus exposure and HLA in healthy donors. Nominal health characterized the donors when sampled, though unrecorded immune exposures were likely. This CDR3 comprises 15 residues. The J segment lost 4 bases and the V segment lost 1 base, leaving 3 bases of the junction unmatched. Germline CDR1 and CDR2: LNHDA and SQIVND (reference sequence). The study, taken as a whole, reports: In vitro testing confirmed a few CMV-associated chains as specific for CMV antigens.

Both 60 Vbeta primers and 13 Jbeta primers went into the PCR. The method was immunoSEQ multiplex PCR; TCRdb's version includes in-frame clones alone and lacks a portion of them. The repertoire holds about 200,000 clones, with around 80% as singletons. The chain links TRBV19 to TRBJ2-1; TRBD2 matches 8 bases. This TCR was sampled from a man aged 50 or older in good health and CMV-seronegative. Sequenced input: PBMCs. The CDR3 here is CASSIGGRNYNEQFF. CDR3 sequence (DNA): TGTGCCAGTAGTATAGGCGGGAGGAATTACAATGAGCAGTTCTTC.